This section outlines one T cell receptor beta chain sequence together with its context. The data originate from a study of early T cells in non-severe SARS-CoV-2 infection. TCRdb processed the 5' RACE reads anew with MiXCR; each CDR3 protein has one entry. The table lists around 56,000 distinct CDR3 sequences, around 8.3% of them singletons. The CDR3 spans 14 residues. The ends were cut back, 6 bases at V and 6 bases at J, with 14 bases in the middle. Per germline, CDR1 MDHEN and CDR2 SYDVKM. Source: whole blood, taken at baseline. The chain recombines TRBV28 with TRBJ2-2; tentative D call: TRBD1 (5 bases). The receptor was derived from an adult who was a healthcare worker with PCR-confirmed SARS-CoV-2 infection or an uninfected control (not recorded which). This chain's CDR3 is CASSKFQGSGELFF. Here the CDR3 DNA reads TGTGCCAGCAGCAAATTCCAGGGTTCCGGGGAGCTGTTTTTT.